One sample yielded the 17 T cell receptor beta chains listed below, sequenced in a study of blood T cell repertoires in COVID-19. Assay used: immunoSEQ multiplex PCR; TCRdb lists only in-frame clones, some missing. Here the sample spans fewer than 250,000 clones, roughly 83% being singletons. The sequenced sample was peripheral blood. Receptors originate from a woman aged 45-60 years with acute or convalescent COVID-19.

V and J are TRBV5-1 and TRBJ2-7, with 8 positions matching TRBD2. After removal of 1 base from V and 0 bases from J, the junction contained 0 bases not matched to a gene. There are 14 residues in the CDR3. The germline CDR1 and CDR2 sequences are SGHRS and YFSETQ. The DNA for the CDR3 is TGCGCCAGCAGCTTGAGCGGGAGCTCCTACGAGCAGTACTTC. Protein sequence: CASSLSGSSYEQYF.

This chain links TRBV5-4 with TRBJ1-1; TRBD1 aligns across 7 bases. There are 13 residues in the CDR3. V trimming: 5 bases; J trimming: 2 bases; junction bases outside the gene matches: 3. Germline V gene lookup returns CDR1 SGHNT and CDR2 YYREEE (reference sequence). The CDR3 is CASSRQGNTEAFF. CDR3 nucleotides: TGTGCCAGCAGTAGACAGGGTAACACTGAAGCTTTCTTT.

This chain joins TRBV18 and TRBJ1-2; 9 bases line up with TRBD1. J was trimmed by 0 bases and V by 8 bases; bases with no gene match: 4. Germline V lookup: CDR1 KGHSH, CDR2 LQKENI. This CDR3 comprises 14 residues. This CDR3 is CASEDRGANYGYTF. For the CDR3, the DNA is TGTGCCAGCGAGGACAGGGGTGCTAACTATGGCTACACCTTC.

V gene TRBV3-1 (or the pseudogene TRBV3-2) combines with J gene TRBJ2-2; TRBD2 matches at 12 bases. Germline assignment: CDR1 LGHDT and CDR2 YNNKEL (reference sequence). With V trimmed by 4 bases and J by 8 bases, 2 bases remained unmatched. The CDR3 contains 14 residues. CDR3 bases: TGTGCCAGCAGCCCGACTAGCGGGAGAGGGGAGCTGTTTTTT. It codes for CASSPTSGRGELFF.

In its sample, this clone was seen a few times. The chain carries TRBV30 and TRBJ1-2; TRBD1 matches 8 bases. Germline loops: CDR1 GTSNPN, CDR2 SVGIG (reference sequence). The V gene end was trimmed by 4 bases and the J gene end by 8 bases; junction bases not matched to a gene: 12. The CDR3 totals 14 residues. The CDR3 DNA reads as TGTGCCTGGACCATAATACGCGGACAGGGAGGCTACACCTTC. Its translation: CAWTIIRGQGGYTF.

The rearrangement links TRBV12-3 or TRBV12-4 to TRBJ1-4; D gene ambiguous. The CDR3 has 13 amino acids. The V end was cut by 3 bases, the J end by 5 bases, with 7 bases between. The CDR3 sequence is CASSFERNEKLFF. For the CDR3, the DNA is TGTGCCAGCAGTTTTGAGCGGAATGAAAAACTGTTTTTT.

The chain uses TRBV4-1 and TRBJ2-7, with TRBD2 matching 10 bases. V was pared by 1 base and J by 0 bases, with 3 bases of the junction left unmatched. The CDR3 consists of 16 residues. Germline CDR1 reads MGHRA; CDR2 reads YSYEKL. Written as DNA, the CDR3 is TGCGCCAGCAGCCAAGCGAGCGGGGGGGGCTCCTACGAGCAGTACTTC. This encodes CASSQASGGGSYEQYF.

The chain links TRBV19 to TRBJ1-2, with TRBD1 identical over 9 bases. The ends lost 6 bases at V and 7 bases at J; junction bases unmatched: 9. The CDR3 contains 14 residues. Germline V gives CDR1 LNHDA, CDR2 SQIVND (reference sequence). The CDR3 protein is CASRDVTGGVGYTF. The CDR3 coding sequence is TGTGCCAGTAGGGACGTGACAGGGGGAGTTGGCTACACCTTC.

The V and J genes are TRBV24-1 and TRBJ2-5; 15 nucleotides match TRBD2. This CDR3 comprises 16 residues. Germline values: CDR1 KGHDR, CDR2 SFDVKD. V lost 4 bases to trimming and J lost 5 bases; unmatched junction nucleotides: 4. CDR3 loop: CATSEGTSGRFETQYF. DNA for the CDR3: TGTGCCACCAGTGAGGGGACTAGCGGGAGGTTTGAGACCCAGTACTTC.

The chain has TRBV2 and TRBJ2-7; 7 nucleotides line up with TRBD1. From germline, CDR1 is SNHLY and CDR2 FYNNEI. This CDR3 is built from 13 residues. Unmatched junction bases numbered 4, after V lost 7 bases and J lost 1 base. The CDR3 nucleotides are TGTGCCAGCAAGACAGGGCCTTCCTACGAGCAGTACTTC. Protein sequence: CASKTGPSYEQYF.

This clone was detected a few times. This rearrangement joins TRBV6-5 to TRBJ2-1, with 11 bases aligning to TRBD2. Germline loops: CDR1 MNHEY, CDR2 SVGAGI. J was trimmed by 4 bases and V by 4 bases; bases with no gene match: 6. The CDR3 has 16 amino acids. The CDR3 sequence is CASSLTGTSGYNEQFF. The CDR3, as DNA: TGTGCCAGCAGTTTGACCGGGACTAGCGGTTACAATGAGCAGTTCTTC.

CDR3 region: CASSQHQGQGLYNEQFF. The DNA for the CDR3 is TGTGCCAGCAGCCAACATCAGGGACAGGGTCTTTACAATGAGCAGTTCTTC. The chain has TRBV16 and TRBJ2-1; 9 nucleotides align to TRBD1. The V gene's germline CDR1 is KGHSY and CDR2 FQNENV. Germline trimming cut 2 bases from V and 4 bases from J; bases unmatched to any gene: 9. The CDR3 runs 17 residues.

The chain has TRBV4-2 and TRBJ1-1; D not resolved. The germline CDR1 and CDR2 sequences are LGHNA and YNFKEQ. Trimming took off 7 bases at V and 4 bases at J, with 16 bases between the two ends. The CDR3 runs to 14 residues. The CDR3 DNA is TGTGCCAGCACCGAGCGAGGCGCTACCACTGAAGCTTTCTTT. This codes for CASTERGATTEAFF.

DNA for the CDR3: TGTGCCAGCGGAGGGATAACTAATGAAAAACTGTTTTTT. It encodes CASGGITNEKLFF. The chain couples TRBV7-9 to TRBJ1-4; D gene unclear. Trimming removed 8 bases from V and 1 base from J, with 8 bases in between. Germline V gives CDR1 SEHNR, CDR2 FQNEAQ (reference sequence). CDR3 length equals 13 residues.

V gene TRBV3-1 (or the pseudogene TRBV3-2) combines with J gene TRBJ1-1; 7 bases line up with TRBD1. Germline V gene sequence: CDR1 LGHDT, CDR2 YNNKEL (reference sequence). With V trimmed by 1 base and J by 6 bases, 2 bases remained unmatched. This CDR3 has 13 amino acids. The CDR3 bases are TGTGCCAGCAGCCAAGGACAGGGACCTGAAGCTTTCTTT. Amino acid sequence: CASSQGQGPEAFF.

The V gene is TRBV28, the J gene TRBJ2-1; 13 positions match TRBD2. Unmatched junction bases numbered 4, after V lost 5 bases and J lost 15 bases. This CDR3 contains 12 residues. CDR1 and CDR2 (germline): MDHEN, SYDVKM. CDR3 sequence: CASSTSGRAGFF. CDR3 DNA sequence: TGTGCCAGCAGTACTAGCGGGAGGGCCGGGTTCTTC.

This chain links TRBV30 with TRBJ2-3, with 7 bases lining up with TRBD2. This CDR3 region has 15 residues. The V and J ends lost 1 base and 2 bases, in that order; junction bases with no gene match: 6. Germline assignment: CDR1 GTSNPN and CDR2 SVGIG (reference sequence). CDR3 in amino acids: CAWSGAGRVTDTQYF. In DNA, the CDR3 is TGTGCCTGGAGTGGAGCAGGGAGGGTCACAGATACGCAGTATTTT.